Presented here are 23 T cell receptor beta chains from one specimen sequenced in a study of blood T cells in healthy people across ages. Primers used in a second PCR of about 7 to 12 cycles were a sample-barcoded 5' primer and a J-beta primer mix. TCRdb processed the 5' RACE reads anew with MiXCR; each CDR3 protein has one entry. This sample carries about 680,000 distinct CDR3 sequences, about half of them seen once, and the ten largest clones take under 35%. Sample: blood. The receptors here all came from a woman aged 55-70 years in good health.

The chain has TRBV28 and TRBJ2-2; 14 positions match TRBD2. There are 18 residues in the CDR3. The V segment lost 5 bases and the J segment 2 bases; nucleotides outside the gene matches: 7. Germline V gene sequence: CDR1 MDHEN, CDR2 SYDVKM. This CDR3 reads CASSLRTSGRTNTGELFF. CDR3 sequence (DNA): TGTGCCAGCAGTCTAAGGACTAGCGGGAGGACCAACACCGGGGAGCTGTTTTTT.

Details on this clonotype: A junction boundary mismatches the germline segment, possibly from a read error. The CDR3 DNA sequence: TGTGCCGTCACTAGCGGGAGCACAGATACGCAGTGTTTT. Residues: CAVTSGSTDTQCF. V usage is TRBV10-3 and J usage is TRBJ2-3, with 11 bases fitting TRBD2. Looked up from germline, CDR1 is ENHRY and CDR2 is SYGVKD. This CDR3 has 13 residues.

The genes are TRBV6-5 and TRBJ2-1; the match to TRBD2 covers 7 bases. This CDR3 comprises 16 residues. V lost 0 bases and J lost 9; bases outside the gene matches: 11. Germline V CDR1 and CDR2: MNHEY, SVGAGI. The CDR3 loop reads CASSYSLAALGGEQFF. The CDR3 DNA reads as TGTGCCAGCAGTTACTCTCTAGCGGCCTTGGGTGGTGAGCAGTTCTTC.

This clonotype was observed at least ten times. This rearrangement joins TRBV29-1 to TRBJ2-1, with 8 bases lining up with TRBD2. This CDR3 is built from 17 residues. V was clipped by 6 bases and J by 8 bases; unmatched bases: 21. Germline loops: CDR1 SQVTM, CDR2 ANQGSEA. CDR3 sequence reads: CSVYNLGPAGVSYEQFF. The CDR3 bases are TGCAGCGTGTACAACCTAGGCCCAGCGGGAGTGTCCTATGAGCAGTTCTTC.

The CDR3 DNA reads TGTGCCAGCAGTGAATCATCGCTAGCGACCCAAGAGACCCAGTACTTC. This sequence encodes CASSESSLATQETQYF. The chain combines TRBV25-1 with TRBJ2-5, with D perhaps matching TRBD2 (6 bases). The length of the CDR3 is 16 residues. Per germline, CDR1 MGHDK and CDR2 SYGVNS. V shed 1 base and J shed 1 base, with 13 bases lying between them. Full variable domain (outside the CDR3, taken from reference TRBV25-1 and TRBJ2-5): EADIYQTPRYLVIGTGKKITLECSQTMGHDKMYWYQQDPGMELHLIHYSYGVNSTEKGDLSSESTVSRIRTEHFPLTLESARPSHTSQYLCASSESSLATQETQYFGPGTRLLVL.

This chain connects TRBV5-1 to TRBJ2-1, with D perhaps matching TRBD1 (6 bases). This CDR3 has 14 residues. With 4 bases removed from V and 3 bases from J, the gap between germline ends came to 11 bases. Germline values: CDR1 SGHRS, CDR2 YFSETQ. CDR3 loop: CASSVGALYNEQFF. CDR3 nucleotides: TGCGCCAGCAGCGTGGGGGCCCTCTACAATGAGCAGTTCTTC.

The gene calls are TRBV2 and TRBJ2-7, with 9 bases that match TRBD2. The V segment lost 8 bases and the J segment 4 bases; nucleotides outside the gene matches: 12. The CDR3 sequence is 15 residues long. Germline CDR1 is SNHLY and CDR2 is FYNNEI. The CDR3 sequence is CASGGASGISYEQYF. In DNA form, the CDR3 reads TGTGCCAGCGGTGGGGCTAGCGGGATTTCGTACGAGCAGTACTTC.

This chain joins TRBV11-2 and TRBJ2-7; D gene uncertain. The CDR3 runs 13 residues. Trimming left V 0 bases short and J 7 bases short, with 10 bases between. The germline V gene encodes CDR1 SGHAT and CDR2 FQNNGV. The CDR3 DNA is TGTGCCAGCAGCTTAGATGTTAGGACGGAGCAGTACTTC. Its translation is CASSLDVRTEQYF.

The chain links TRBV2 to TRBJ1-4; 12 nucleotides match TRBD1. V lost 6 bases to trimming and J lost 7 bases; unmatched junction nucleotides: 3. CDR3 length: 14 amino acids. The germline CDR1 and CDR2 sequences are SNHLY and FYNNEI. CDR3 amino acids: CASRGTGGGEKLFF. The CDR3 region has the DNA TGTGCCAGCAGAGGGACAGGGGGCGGTGAAAAACTGTTTTTT.

The J gene is TRBJ1-1, the V gene TRBV5-1; D is unclear. The CDR3 has 13 amino acids. CDR1 is SGHRS and CDR2 is YFSETQ in the germline V gene. V was pared by 2 bases and J by 7 bases, with 12 bases between. Here the CDR3 reads CASSFVGSGEAFF. CDR3 in DNA: TGCGCCAGCAGCTTCGTAGGGAGTGGTGAAGCTTTCTTT.

The V gene is TRBV29-1, the J gene TRBJ1-1, with D maybe TRBD1 (5 bases). V lost 4 bases to trimming and J lost 6 bases, with 9 bases between them. This CDR3 has 11 residues. The V gene's germline CDR1 is SQVTM and CDR2 ANQGSEA. In DNA, the CDR3 is TGCAGCGTTGGACGGGGGGCTGAAGCTTTCTTT. This translates into CSVGRGAEAFF.

This clonotype was observed a handful of times. The chain links TRBV10-3 to TRBJ1-2, with D uncertain. This CDR3 contains 13 residues. V lost 4 bases to trimming and J lost 8 bases, with 14 bases between them. The germline gives CDR1 ENHRY, CDR2 SYGVKD. The CDR3, as DNA: TGTGCCATCAGTGGCGAGCAGGCAGGAGGCTACACCTTC. This sequence encodes CAISGEQAGGYTF.

The V and J genes are TRBV9 and TRBJ1-6; D remains unclear. CDR1 is SGDLS and CDR2 is YYNGEE in the germline V gene. The CDR3 loop spans 14 amino acids. The ends were cut back, 3 bases at V and 8 bases at J, with 12 bases in the middle. In nucleotides, the CDR3 is TGTGCCAGCAGCGAAACAACGGGCGATTCACCCCTCCACTTT. It translates to CASSETTGDSPLHF.

V is TRBV20-1 and J is TRBJ2-3; 10 bases align to TRBD2. This CDR3 has 18 amino acids. Germline V gene lookup returns CDR1 DFQATT and CDR2 SNEGSKA (reference sequence). V lost 5 bases and J lost 1; bases outside the gene matches: 15. DNA of the CDR3: TGCAGTGCTGAAGGGACACTGGGGACTAGCGCACGCACAGATACGCAGTATTTT. Protein product: CSAEGTLGTSARTDTQYF.

V usage is TRBV15 and J usage is TRBJ1-1, with 7 bases identical to TRBD1. In germline, CDR1 is LNHNV, CDR2 YYDKDF (reference sequence). Trimming removed 5 bases from V and 0 bases from J; junction bases left unmatched: 6. This CDR3 contains 15 residues. CDR3 sequence (DNA): TGTGCCACCAGCTCGACAGGGTCGCTGAACACTGAAGCTTTCTTT. Translating gives CATSSTGSLNTEAFF. The whole variable domain, remainder taken from reference TRBV15 and TRBJ1-1, is DAMVIQNPRYQVTQFGKPVTLSCSQTLNHNVMYWYQQKSSQAPKLLFHYYDKDFNNEADTPDNFQSRRPNTSFCFLDIRSPGLGDTAMYLCATSSTGSLNTEAFFGQGTRLTVV.

The CDR3 coding sequence is TGTGCCACCAGTAGGCCTAGCGGGAGCGGTGAGCAGTTCTTC. It codes for CATSRPSGSGEQFF. The chain couples TRBV24-1 to TRBJ2-1; 10 bases are shared with TRBD2. J lost 9 bases, V lost 6 bases, and 7 bases had no gene match. Per germline, CDR1 KGHDR and CDR2 SFDVKD. This CDR3 has 14 residues.

Ten or more counts support this clonotype. The rearrangement uses TRBV12-3 or TRBV12-4 and TRBJ2-5; D is perhaps TRBD2 (5 bases). Trimming took off 2 bases at V and 13 bases at J, with 17 bases between the two ends. This CDR3 has 13 amino acids. The CDR3 sequence: CASSLSPSGMWYF. In DNA, the CDR3 is TGTGCCAGCAGTTTATCTCCAAGCGGCATGTGGTACTTC.

The gene calls are TRBV2 and TRBJ1-2; 9 nucleotides align to TRBD1. The CDR3 has 14 residues. Germline V gene data show CDR1 as SNHLY and CDR2 as FYNNEI. After removal of 11 bases from V and 6 bases from J, the junction contained 13 bases not matched to a gene. CDR3 region: CAGALGQGNDGYTF. DNA of the CDR3: TGTGCCGGCGCATTAGGACAGGGGAACGATGGCTACACCTTC.

The chain has TRBV4-2 and TRBJ1-3; 8 nucleotides match TRBD1. The CDR3 runs to 15 residues. With V trimmed by 4 bases and J by 0 bases, 2 bases remained unmatched. Germline V gene lookup returns CDR1 LGHNA and CDR2 YNFKEQ. CDR3 DNA sequence: TGTGCCAGCAGCCGGGACAGGAACTCTGGAAACACCATATATTTT. It yields the protein CASSRDRNSGNTIYF.

The V and J genes are TRBV10-3 and TRBJ2-3; TRBD1 might be the D (6 bases). Trimming took off 3 bases at V and 0 bases at J, with 16 bases between the two ends. The V gene's germline CDR1 is ENHRY and CDR2 SYGVKD. The CDR3 has 17 residues. The CDR3 sequence: CAISETRGRGSTDTQYF. CDR3 in DNA: TGTGCCATCAGTGAAACGAGGGGCAGGGGAAGCACAGATACGCAGTATTTT.

The chain is built from TRBV12-3 or TRBV12-4 and TRBJ2-1; D perhaps matches TRBD2 (6 bases). The DNA matches TRBJ2-7 better at its end, which makes the J call doubtful. The CDR3 runs to 14 residues. Written as DNA, the CDR3 is TGTGCCAGCAGTGTACGGGGGACCGTTTACGAGCAGTACTTC. It codes for CASSVRGTVYEQYF.

This clonotype was counted many times. This chain links TRBV27 with TRBJ2-1, with 8 bases matching TRBD1. Germline lookup yields CDR1 MNHEY and CDR2 SMNVEV (reference sequence). The CDR3 has 15 amino acids. V shed 5 bases, J shed 8 bases, and the junction held 11 bases outside the gene matches. The CDR3 spells CASSPGTGASHEQFF. As DNA, the CDR3 is TGTGCCAGCAGTCCCGGGACAGGAGCCTCTCATGAGCAGTTCTTC.

In this sample, this clonotype turned up a few times. The gene calls are TRBV5-1 and TRBJ2-7, with 11 bases that match TRBD2. In germline, CDR1 is SGHRS, CDR2 YFSETQ. CDR3 length equals 15 residues. Germline trimming cut 5 bases from V and 0 bases from J; bases unmatched to any gene: 4. The CDR3 DNA follows: TGCGCCAGCAGAAAGGGACTAGCGGACTCCTACGAGCAGTACTTC. It is translated as CASRKGLADSYEQYF.